The 31 T cell receptor beta chains below were found in one sample sequenced in a study of regulatory T cells in long-lasting Graves disease. Arm-PCR with iRepertoire HTBI primers amplified the CDR3 regions for these TCR beta libraries. Using its own MiXCR run on the multiplex PCR reads, TCRdb lists one record per CDR3 protein. The profile shows hundreds of thousands of distinct CDR3 sequences, roughly 14% of them singletons. Time point described: newly diagnosed GD, antithyroid drugs for less than 3 months. PBMC RNA was the source of the TCR library. In addition, the sample was reused for a study of T cells in Graves' hyperthyroidism and ophthalmopathy.

Specimen: peripheral blood mononuclear cells (PBMCs), collected at new diagnosis, from a patient treated with antithyroid drugs. Every receptor here comes from a young man with Graves disease.

This clonotype has more than one count but fewer than ten. CDR3 DNA: TGTGCCAGTACCAAATTCGGTGGTAGCGGGAGGGCCGGCAATGAGCAGTTCTTC. Residues: CASTKFGGSGRAGNEQFF. The J gene is TRBJ2-1, the V gene TRBV19; 11 nucleotides agree with TRBD2. This CDR3 is 18 amino acids long. The trim removed 7 bases at V and 6 bases at J, leaving 17 bases unmatched. CDR1 is LNHDA, CDR2 SQIVND, per germline (reference sequence).

This clonotype was seen more than once but under ten times. The rearrangement links TRBV24-1 to TRBJ2-1, with D unclear. The V and J ends lost 3 bases and 0 bases respectively, with 11 bases between them. Germline V gene sequence: CDR1 KGHDR, CDR2 SFDVKD. The CDR3 is made up of 16 amino acids. The CDR3: CATSDKTKSSYNEQFF. The CDR3 DNA sequence: TGTGCCACCAGTGATAAGACCAAAAGCTCCTACAATGAGCAGTTCTTC.

This clonotype was observed at least ten times. The chain links TRBV28 to TRBJ2-7; TRBD2 aligns across 8 bases. The CDR3 is 12 residues long. Germline lookup yields CDR1 MDHEN and CDR2 SYDVKM. J was trimmed by 7 bases and V by 7 bases; bases with no gene match: 6. The CDR3 region is CASTSGGKEQYF. The CDR3 bases are TGTGCCAGCACCTCGGGGGGGAAGGAGCAGTACTTC.

Remarks on this clonotype: The junction does not match germline at one end; this may be a read error. The gene calls are TRBV7-9 and TRBJ2-7, with D perhaps TRBD2 (5 bases). CDR1 is SEHNR and CDR2 is FQNEAQ in the germline V gene (reference sequence). The CDR3 extends over 15 amino acids. The CDR3 DNA reads as TGCGCCAGCAGCGAAGGGAGTCAGAGCTTATACGAGCAGTACTTC. Translated, it gives CASSEGSQSLYEQYF.

The gene calls are TRBV14 and TRBJ1-6; D not resolved. V lost 0 bases, J lost 4 bases, and 7 bases lay in between. Germline CDR1 and CDR2: SGHDN and FVKESK. The CDR3 length is 15 residues. For the CDR3, the DNA is TGTGCCAGCAGCCAAGACGGGAGATATAATTCACCCCTCCACTTT. The encoded protein is CASSQDGRYNSPLHF.

This chain links TRBV18 with TRBJ1-2; D remains unclear. Germline assignment: CDR1 KGHSH and CDR2 LQKENI. The CDR3 spans 15 residues. The germline V and J ends were trimmed by 2 bases and 3 bases, with 13 bases remaining between them. DNA of the CDR3: TGTGCCAGCTCACCAGCGGGGATCGGGCACTATGGCTACACCTTC. Its translation is CASSPAGIGHYGYTF.

This chain connects TRBV29-1 to TRBJ1-2; D might be TRBD1 (5 bases). Trimming took 3 bases from V and 4 from J, leaving 12 bases between them. The CDR3 is made up of 13 amino acids. CDR1 and CDR2 (germline): SQVTM, ANQGSEA. In nucleotides, the CDR3 is TGCAGCGTTGACGTTGCAGGGTTCTATGGCTACACCTTC. Its translation: CSVDVAGFYGYTF.

This clonotype appeared many times. CDR3 loop: CATSDPSGGSYNEQFF. CDR3 sequence (DNA): TGTGCCACCAGTGATCCTAGCGGGGGGTCCTACAATGAGCAGTTCTTC. This chain uses TRBV24-1 with TRBJ2-1; 11 bases match TRBD2. Germline V gene data show CDR1 as KGHDR and CDR2 as SFDVKD. The CDR3 spans 16 residues. J was trimmed by 1 base and V by 3 bases; bases with no gene match: 1.

V is TRBV18 and J is TRBJ1-4; D not resolved. This CDR3 has 16 residues. Trimming took 3 bases from V and 0 from J, leaving 11 bases between them. CDR1 and CDR2 from the germline V gene are KGHSH and LQKENI. The CDR3 reads CASSPSSLATNEKLFF. The CDR3 nucleotides are TGTGCCAGCTCACCCTCGTCGCTTGCAACTAATGAAAAACTGTTTTTT.

There are many counts of this clonotype. The V gene is TRBV12-3 or TRBV12-4, the J gene TRBJ2-7, with D perhaps matching TRBD1 or TRBD2 (6 bases each). The CDR3 runs to 13 residues. V was cut by 4 bases and J by 6 bases, with 13 bases left in between. The CDR3 sequence: CASSSSQGGEQYF. CDR3 DNA sequence: TGTGCCAGCAGTTCTTCACAGGGAGGCGAGCAGTACTTC.

This clonotype was seen repeatedly, ten times or more. V is TRBV7-9 and J is TRBJ1-1; D remains unclear. Germline V gene lookup returns CDR1 SEHNR and CDR2 FQNEAQ (reference sequence). V lost 5 bases to trimming and J lost 4 bases, with 11 bases between them. CDR3 length: 13 amino acids. CDR3 nucleotide sequence: TGTGCCAGCAGCCAAGGGATGGGCACTGAAGCTTTCTTT. Residues: CASSQGMGTEAFF.

This clonotype was picked up many times. This chain uses TRBV11-2 with TRBJ2-1; the D is unclear. This CDR3 is 12 amino acids long. The ends were cut back, 2 bases at V and 5 bases at J, with 4 bases in the middle. CDR1 is SGHAT, CDR2 FQNNGV, per germline. The CDR3 loop reads CASSLTDNEQFF. The CDR3 DNA sequence: TGTGCCAGCAGCTTAACCGACAATGAGCAGTTCTTC.

This sequence joins TRBV20-1 and TRBJ2-1, with 8 bases matching TRBD2. Germline V lookup: CDR1 DFQATT, CDR2 SNEGSKA (reference sequence). This CDR3 region has 16 residues. V lost 3 bases and J lost 2; bases outside the gene matches: 9. CDR3 in amino acids: CSASSSGSAPYNEQFF. In DNA, the CDR3 is TGCAGTGCTAGTAGCAGCGGGAGTGCCCCCTACAATGAGCAGTTCTTC.

In its sample, this clonotype was seen many times. The rearrangement links TRBV7-9 to TRBJ2-3; D uncertain. Germline loops: CDR1 SEHNR, CDR2 FQNEAQ (reference sequence). V was trimmed by 7 bases and J by 2 bases, leaving 10 bases between them. This CDR3 has 13 amino acids. The DNA of the CDR3 is TGTGCCAGCAAGAGTGACTTCACAGATACGCAGTATTTT. It is translated as CASKSDFTDTQYF.

This clonotype came up many times. V is TRBV9 and J is TRBJ2-3, with 11 nucleotides matching TRBD2. V lost 4 bases to trimming and J lost 2 bases; unmatched junction nucleotides: 3. CDR1 and CDR2 from the germline V gene are SGDLS and YYNGEE. The CDR3 has 15 amino acids. CDR3 in DNA: TGTGCCAGCAGCCCGACTAGCGGGATCACAGATACGCAGTATTTT. Amino acid sequence: CASSPTSGITDTQYF.

The V and J genes are TRBV2 and TRBJ2-1, with a possible D match to TRBD2 (7 bases). Trimming left V 5 bases short and J 0 bases short, with 17 bases between. Looked up from germline, CDR1 is SNHLY and CDR2 is FYNNEI. This CDR3 spans 17 amino acids. CDR3 sequence: CASSQGGGSSSYNEQFF. CDR3 DNA sequence: TGTGCCAGCAGTCAGGGCGGGGGCTCTAGCTCCTACAATGAGCAGTTCTTC.

This clonotype was found many times. V and J are TRBV7-2 and TRBJ2-1; TRBD2 aligns across 7 bases. CDR1 and CDR2 (germline): SGHTA, FQGNSA. J lost 4 bases, V lost 5 bases, and 8 bases had no gene match. This CDR3 spans 15 amino acids. The CDR3 protein is CASSLSGDPYNEQFF. For the CDR3, the DNA is TGTGCCAGCAGCCTGAGCGGGGACCCTTACAATGAGCAGTTCTTC. The full variable domain, rest sourced from reference TRBV7-2 and TRBJ2-1, is GAGVSQSPSNKVTEKGKDVELRCDPISGHTALYWYRQSLGQGLEFLIYFQGNSAPDKSGLPSDRFSAERTGGSVSTLTIQRTQQEDSAVYLCASSLSGDPYNEQFFGPGTRLTVL.

The table lists this clonotype with many counts. The chain couples TRBV11-2 to TRBJ2-3; 11 bases align to TRBD2. The CDR3 length is 16 residues. V was clipped by 4 bases and J by 6 bases; unmatched bases: 9. Germline V gene data show CDR1 as SGHAT and CDR2 as FQNNGV. The DNA for the CDR3 is TGTGCCAGCAGCTCCCAGACTAGCGGGAACACGGATACGCAGTATTTT. Amino acids: CASSSQTSGNTDTQYF.

The table lists this clonotype with a few counts. The chain uses TRBV2 and TRBJ2-2, with 8 nucleotides matching TRBD1. CDR3 length equals 13 residues. CDR1 SNHLY and CDR2 FYNNEI come from the germline V gene. Losses at the gene ends were 7 bases for V and 3 bases for J; bases not matched to a gene: 1. CDR3 residues: CASIRGHTGELFF. Written as DNA, the CDR3 is TGTGCCAGCATCAGGGGGCACACCGGGGAGCTGTTTTTT.

The chain joins TRBV9 to TRBJ1-6; 9 positions match TRBD1. Germline loops: CDR1 SGDLS, CDR2 YYNGEE. Germline trimming cut 3 bases from V and 10 bases from J; bases unmatched to any gene: 17. This CDR3 is built from 18 residues. As DNA, the CDR3 is TGTGCCAGCAGCGAACACCGGGACAGGGACGGGGCTGGGTCACCCCTCCACTTT. Translating gives CASSEHRDRDGAGSPLHF.

The chain's CDR3 is CASKRGTSGYNEQFF. In DNA form, the CDR3 reads TGTGCCAGCAAGAGGGGGACTAGCGGTTACAATGAGCAGTTCTTC. V and J are TRBV2 and TRBJ2-1; 11 bases fit TRBD2. The CDR3 extends over 15 amino acids. V was clipped by 7 bases and J by 4 bases; unmatched bases: 6. The V gene's germline CDR1 is SNHLY and CDR2 FYNNEI. Looking up the rest from reference TRBV2 and TRBJ2-1 gives the full variable domain: EPEVTQTPSHQVTQMGQEVILRCVPISNHLYFYWYRQILGQKVEFLVSFYNNEISEKSEIFDDQFSVERPDGSNFTLKIRSTKLEDSAMYFCASKRGTSGYNEQFFGPGTRLTVL.

This clonotype was seen repeatedly, ten times or more. The chain is built from TRBV2 and TRBJ2-7; D call uncertain. Germline CDR1 is SNHLY and CDR2 is FYNNEI. This CDR3 comprises 15 residues. Trimming cost V 0 bases and J 3 bases, with 12 bases left between them. The CDR3 DNA is TGTGCCAGCAGTGAAGCGCTTGGGGAAATCTACGAGCAGTACTTC. Amino acid sequence: CASSEALGEIYEQYF.

This clonotype was counted between two and nine times. This sequence may be a read error, since a much larger clone differs from it by one base. The rearrangement uses TRBV11-2 and TRBJ1-2; D is uncertain. CDR3 length: 11 residues. Germline V gene sequence: CDR1 SGHAT, CDR2 FQNNGV. In DNA, the CDR3 is TGTGCCAGCAGCTTAGACTATGGCCACACCTTC. Translated: CASSLDYGHTF.

The table lists this clonotype with many counts. The chain is built from TRBV27 and TRBJ2-3, with D uncertain. With 3 bases removed from V and 2 bases from J, the gap between germline ends came to 9 bases. Germline assignment: CDR1 MNHEY and CDR2 SMNVEV (reference sequence). This CDR3 comprises 14 residues. CDR3 residues: CASSFQATTDTQYF. CDR3 sequence (DNA): TGTGCCAGCAGTTTCCAGGCGACCACAGATACGCAGTATTTT.

The chain links TRBV6-1 to TRBJ1-6, with a possible D match to TRBD1 (6 bases). Germline values: CDR1 MNHNS, CDR2 SASEGT. CDR3 length: 17 residues. The V and J ends lost 5 bases and 4 bases respectively, with 18 bases between them. The CDR3 sequence: CASSLTGKGSYNSPLHF. The CDR3 coding sequence is TGTGCCAGCAGTCTCACAGGGAAGGGGAGTTATAATTCACCCCTCCACTTT.

Notes on this clonotype: One end of the junction fails to match germline, which may point to a read error. This chain connects TRBV7-3 to TRBJ2-7; the D gene is possibly TRBD2 (6 bases). CDR1 is SGHTA and CDR2 is FQGTGA in the germline V gene. CDR3 length equals 13 residues. The CDR3 is CASSRDSSYDQYF. DNA for the CDR3: TGTGCCAGCAGCCGGGACTCCTCCTACGATCAGTACTTC.

The chain employs TRBV5-5 and TRBJ2-2, with a weak D call TRBD2 (6 bases). V dropped 3 bases and J dropped 6 bases, with 9 bases sitting between them. Germline V lookup: CDR1 SGHKS, CDR2 YYEKEE (reference sequence). This CDR3 is 13 amino acids long. The DNA of the CDR3 is TGTGCCAGCAGCTGGAGGGTGGCCGGGGAGCTGTTTTTT. Its protein is CASSWRVAGELFF.

The chain links TRBV3-1 to TRBJ1-2, with TRBD1 matching 10 bases. Germline V gene lookup returns CDR1 LGHDT and CDR2 YNNKEL (reference sequence). The CDR3 totals 15 residues. J lost 2 bases, V lost 3 bases, and 3 bases had no gene match. CDR3 protein: CASSHWTGGNYGYTF. The CDR3 nucleotides are TGTGCCAGCAGCCATTGGACAGGGGGGAACTATGGCTACACCTTC. Combining the CDR3 with reference TRBV3-1 and TRBJ1-2 gives the whole variable domain DTAVSQTPKYLVTQMGNDKSIKCEQNLGHDTMYWYKQDSKKFLKIMFSYNNKELIINETVPNRFSPKSPDKAHLNLHINSLELGDSAVYFCASSHWTGGNYGYTFGSGTRLTVV.

In its sample, this clonotype was seen a few times. The J gene is TRBJ2-5, the V gene TRBV20-1, with TRBD2 as a possible D gene (5 bases). This CDR3 is built from 12 residues. The germline gives CDR1 DFQATT, CDR2 SNEGSKA (reference sequence). The V end lost 5 bases, the J end lost 2 bases, and 9 bases lay between the germline ends. This chain's CDR3 is CSALTRQETQYF. In DNA form, the CDR3 reads TGCAGTGCTCTAACTAGACAAGAGACCCAGTACTTC.

The J gene is TRBJ2-3, the V gene TRBV5-4; D gene unclear. Trimming removed 5 bases from V and 6 bases from J, with 10 bases in between. The CDR3 spans 12 residues. Germline loops: CDR1 SGHNT, CDR2 YYREEE (reference sequence). CDR3 residues: CASRVAHDTQYF. The CDR3 DNA sequence: TGTGCCAGCAGGGTGGCACATGATACGCAGTATTTT.

The genes are TRBV30 and TRBJ1-4; TRBD1 is a possible D gene (6 bases). V lost 5 bases to trimming and J lost 10 bases, with 20 bases between them. There are 14 residues in the CDR3. The germline V gene has CDR1 GTSNPN and CDR2 SVGIG (reference sequence). CDR3 in amino acids: CAWAHAGEDGKLFF. The CDR3 DNA is TGTGCCTGGGCCCACGCAGGGGAGGACGGAAAACTGTTTTTT.